This paragraph reports one TCR beta chain. In this sample, this clone turned up once. Its antigen target is currently unknown. There are no base qualities to consult, and no much larger clone falls within one base. This entry is derived from a study of T cell responses to AZD1222 COVID-19 vaccine (dated by TCRdb to 2020 to 2023). In terms of the full investigation: AZD1222 recipients given second doses at about 4 weeks or at about 12 weeks were pooled, since spike-specific TCR depth and breadth were not found to differ between the two schedules. TCR sequencing was performed for over 230 trial participants, of whom about 210 were given two doses of AZD1222 and approximately 25 were given two doses of MenACWY control vaccine. Trial participants were enrolled by age into subgroups of 18-55, 56-69 and 70-plus years, and around 150, 29 and 61 TCR-sequenced participants, respectively, were included in these subgroups.

Sample time point, as interpreted from the label and publication: baseline before first vaccination. The vaccinee samples were drawn from two UK trials, COV001 and COV002, one of which was a single-blind randomized controlled phase 2/3 trial testing AZD1222 (ChAdOx1 nCoV-19) in healthy adults. For TCRbeta chain sequencing, PBMC samples were collected from trial participants at day 0 and at day 28 after the second dose. The CDR3 regions of human TCRbeta chains were analyzed by immunosequencing. Turning to the authors' computational methods: Repertoire TCRs were checked for matches against a reference library of SARS-CoV-2-specific TCRs that had been generated using the MIRA antigen-specificity platform. Breadth was defined as the fraction of unique TCRs that were SARS-CoV-2-associated, and depth was defined as the fraction of total T cells that were SARS-CoV-2-associated. Using the MIRA data, each spike-specific TCR was mapped to the spike region that the TCR reacts to and placed in a CD4 or CD8 class. Log10-transformed breadth and depth values were compared by one-way ANOVA with Sidak's multiple comparisons tests. Here the immuneACCESS table is served through TCRdb, limited to in-frame sequences with V and J called. Missing clones are a known gap in these copies; in checked studies unresolved V genes cover under half, and the rest lacks a known reason. Clone size and the V and J calls come from that table; the DNA yielded D and trimming. This sample gives about 110,000 clones in total; roughly 90% of them show up just once. About 1.6% of the sample is in the top ten clones.

Overall study outcomes, separate from this receptor: The 56-69-year group was small, and its depth increase did not reach significance, likely because of low power. Conclusions about previously exposed vaccinees are limited, since just a handful of AZD1222 recipients were seropositive for SARS-CoV-2 at baseline. After two AZD1222 doses, spike-specific TCR breadth and depth were significantly higher than at day 0 and than in MenACWY recipients. CD4 TCRs associated with the vaccine covered the entire spike protein, and the dominant responses were in regions 160-218 and 743-854. Nearly half of unique spike-specific TCRs reportedly recognized epitopes outside regions mutated in the B.1.351 and B.1.1.7 variants. Because no day 14 peak-response samples were available, the repertoires could be characterized only after the peak T cell response. Participants were mostly white British, with more females than males. The authors suggested clonal diversity may have been underestimated.

This material consisted of peripheral blood, taken on day 0 of AZD1222 vaccination. The TCR was taken from an adult in good health.

CDR3 protein: CASSSPRGGQETQYF. The DNA sequence is TGTGCCAGCAGTTCCCCCAGGGGAGGCCAAGAGACCCAGTACTTC. The rearranged segments are TRBV28 and TRBJ2-5; the D call is tentative, TRBD1 or TRBD2, as each matches 6 bases. V is reduced by 4 bases and J by 1 base, leaving a spacing of 13 bases between them. Its CDR3 holds 15 amino acids, cysteine through phenylalanine. The kept DNA is CDR3 alone, 45 bases in frame from the first base. CDR1 and CDR2 (MDHEN, SYDVKM) derive from the germline V gene.